This T cell receptor beta chain was recovered during a study of cytomegalovirus exposure and HLA in healthy donors. General study findings and limits: Both high specificity and high sensitivity reportedly marked the classifier's diagnosis of cytomegalovirus status.

In germline, CDR1 is KGHSH, CDR2 LQKENI. V was clipped by 5 bases and J by 7 bases; unmatched bases: 4. The CDR3 extends over 13 amino acids. PCR used 60 Vbeta primers and 13 Jbeta primers. The table came from immunoSEQ multiplex PCR; TCRdb's copy has only in-frame clones and leaves some out. The sample consists of about 120,000 clones, about 75% of them appearing once. With respect to this clone: Its specificity is not known.

The sequenced sample was PBMCs. This chain joins TRBV18 and TRBJ1-4; TRBD1 agrees at 7 bases. The receptor's source is a man aged 60 to 75 in good health and CMV-seropositive. CDR3 coding DNA: TGTGCCAGCTCAACAGGGACAGCTGAAAAACTGTTTTTT. It is translated as CASSTGTAEKLFF.